Reported below is one T cell receptor (beta chain). Antigen: not known. The data were taken from a study of T cell responses to AZD1222 COVID-19 vaccine. Findings of the study overall: At baseline, just 5 or 6 AZD1222 recipients tested seropositive.

Some clones are missing from TCRdb's copy, which holds only in-frame ones; the method was immunoSEQ multiplex PCR. Among around 150,000 clones listed, around 94% were seen once. The specimen was peripheral blood, collected on day 0 of AZD1222 vaccination. The receptor comes from an adult in good health.

Written as DNA, the CDR3 is TGCGCCAGCAGCTTAGGGGGGCAGTCCTACAATGAGCAGTTCTTC. Encoded protein: CASSLGGQSYNEQFF. V and J are TRBV5-1 and TRBJ2-1; possibly TRBD1 or TRBD2 for D (6 bases each). V was trimmed by 2 bases and J by 1 base, leaving 10 bases between them. CDR3 length: 15 residues. Germline V CDR1 and CDR2: SGHRS, YFSETQ.